The rows below give T cell receptor beta chains drawn from one sample of a study of Ad26.COV2.S vaccination and SARS-CoV-2 variants. Data came from immunoSEQ multiplex PCR; TCRdb stores just in-frame clones and leaves some out. The sample gives roughly 700,000 clones, more than 70% of which show up once; around 1.4% is in the top ten. Sequenced here: peripheral blood, sampled in a trial of Ad26.COV2.S vaccine versus placebo. These receptors all come from a person between 18 and 65 years old who received the Ad26.COV2.S COVID-19 vaccine or a placebo. Each CDR3 is given with its conserved first and last residue. Each record gives: V gene, CDR3 protein.

v_call: TRBV7-6; cdr3_aa: CASSPYADSAYEQYF
v_call: TRBV3-1/TRBV3-2; cdr3_aa: CASSQEGSNQPQHF
v_call: TRBV12-1; cdr3_aa: CATNQGAGDTQYF
v_call: TRBV14; cdr3_aa: CASSQVATSGGSMGETQYF
v_call: TRBV11-2; cdr3_aa: CASSPGQGSSPLHF
v_call: TRBV5-1; cdr3_aa: CASSSALAGYTDTQYF
v_call: TRBV5-4; cdr3_aa: CASSLVGITGELFF
v_call: TRBV10-2; cdr3_aa: CASSGTGANEAFF
v_call: TRBV7-2; cdr3_aa: CASSLGGMLSSYEQYF
v_call: TRBV11-2; cdr3_aa: CASSLAREAFF
v_call: TRBV25-1; cdr3_aa: CASSDPNRVGYTF
v_call: TRBV11-2; cdr3_aa: CASSLAGVEAFF
v_call: TRBV7-9; cdr3_aa: CASSLGGSGTGGYTF
v_call: TRBV19; cdr3_aa: CASSIGTGRDEQFF
v_call: TRBV18; cdr3_aa: CASSPTRGTDTQYF
v_call: TRBV6-2/TRBV6-3; cdr3_aa: CASSALEGGKRDTQYF
v_call: TRBV9; cdr3_aa: CASSAGYSVGFYEQYF
v_call: TRBV6-5; cdr3_aa: CASSGVGTGEEKLFF
v_call: TRBV10-3; cdr3_aa: CAISALPVTDTQYF
v_call: TRBV7-9; cdr3_aa: CASKWGNTGELFF
v_call: TRBV30; cdr3_aa: CAWSVGQGAKQPQHF
v_call: TRBV24-1; cdr3_aa: CATSGDRSYGYTF
v_call: TRBV2; cdr3_aa: CASSETSGGGELFF
v_call: TRBV30; cdr3_aa: CAWSVTGSGQPQHF
v_call: TRBV21-1; cdr3_aa: CASRANTGELFF
v_call: TRBV6-5; cdr3_aa: CASSYTGFYNSPLHF
v_call: TRBV6-2/TRBV6-3; cdr3_aa: CASSYSVLGGDEQYF
v_call: TRBV12-5; cdr3_aa: CASGFGTSGQETQYF
v_call: TRBV3-1/TRBV3-2; cdr3_aa: CASSQEDRAYNEQFF
v_call: TRBV6-5; cdr3_aa: CASNGEFYNSPLHF
v_call: TRBV3-1/TRBV3-2; cdr3_aa: CASSHYDGRGPLNSPLHF
v_call: TRBV6-1; cdr3_aa: CASSEVGSVPKFF
v_call: TRBV7-2; cdr3_aa: CASSLTGARYGYTF
v_call: TRBV6-5; cdr3_aa: CASKIGYEQYF
v_call: TRBV6-2/TRBV6-3; cdr3_aa: CASSSIAGGPIGELFF
v_call: TRBV30; cdr3_aa: CAWSGGTYGYTF
v_call: TRBV30; cdr3_aa: CASLQGSTGNTIYF
v_call: TRBV7-9; cdr3_aa: CASTSRNTEAFF
v_call: TRBV5-6; cdr3_aa: CASSYSGTGGTGELFF